These 30 T cell receptor beta chains were sequenced from one sample in a study of blood T cell repertoires in COVID-19. Produced via immunoSEQ multiplex PCR; TCRdb's table is partial and in-frame only. The sample includes 300,000 to 400,000 clones, roughly 90% of them seen just once. The specimen was PBMCs or T cells enriched from blood (not recorded which). These receptors were obtained from a woman aged 25 to 39 who had been exposed to COVID-19.

This rearrangement joins TRBV10-3 to TRBJ1-5; D is perhaps TRBD1 (6 bases). V was cut by 11 bases and J by 7 bases, with 12 bases left in between. The CDR3 contains 11 residues. Germline CDR1 and CDR2: ENHRY and SYGVKD. The CDR3 nucleotides read TGTGCCCCCAGGGGTCAGCAGCCCCAGCATTTT. Translated, it gives CAPRGQQPQHF.

This chain joins TRBV7-8 and TRBJ2-2; 11 bases fit TRBD2. Germline CDR1 reads SGHVS; CDR2 reads FQNEAQ. J gave up 5 bases and V 2 bases, and 22 bases lay outside the gene matches. The CDR3 length is 22 residues. The CDR3 loop reads CASSLYVVPGLAATTKTGELFF. CDR3 sequence (DNA): TGTGCCAGCAGCTTATACGTCGTTCCGGGACTAGCGGCGACAACTAAGACCGGGGAGCTGTTTTTT.

This clone came up once. This sample includes further DNA sequences coding for the same CDR3. This rearrangement joins TRBV7-9 to TRBJ2-2; D unclear. CDR3 length: 14 residues. From germline, CDR1 is SEHNR and CDR2 FQNEAQ (reference sequence). Trimming took 0 bases from V and 2 from J, leaving 4 bases between them. CDR3 nucleotides: TGTGCCAGCAGCTTAGCCCTTAACACCGGGGAGCTGTTTTTT. Its translation is CASSLALNTGELFF. Full variable domain (rest looked up from reference TRBV7-9 and TRBJ2-2): DTGVSQNPRHKITKRGQNVTFRCDPISEHNRLYWYRQTLGQGPEFLTYFQNEAQLEKSRLLSDRFSAERPKGSFSTLEIQRTEQGDSAMYLCASSLALNTGELFFGEGSRLTVL.

The chain combines TRBV28 with TRBJ2-7; 12 nucleotides align to TRBD2. There are 15 residues in the CDR3. J lost 3 bases, V lost 5 bases, and 5 bases had no gene match. Germline-derived CDR1 and CDR2 are MDHEN and SYDVKM. The CDR3 reads CASSARLAGVYEQYF. DNA for the CDR3: TGTGCCAGCAGTGCTAGACTAGCGGGGGTCTACGAGCAGTACTTC.

The CDR3 loop reads CASSERRGAYTQYF. CDR3 DNA: TGCGCCAGCAGTGAGCGGCGGGGGGCCTATACGCAGTATTTT. The chain couples TRBV10-2 to TRBJ2-3, with 8 bases aligning to TRBD2. This CDR3 region has 14 residues. Trimming at V came to 2 bases and at J to 7 bases, leaving 5 bases not matched to a gene. From germline, CDR1 is WSHSY and CDR2 SAAADI.

V is TRBV12-3 or TRBV12-4 and J is TRBJ2-1, with 9 bases fitting TRBD1. With V trimmed by 5 bases and J by 12 bases, 2 bases remained unmatched. This CDR3 is built from 11 residues. The CDR3 protein is CASSRGQGQFF. The CDR3 nucleotides are TGTGCCAGCAGTAGGGGACAGGGGCAGTTCTTC.

This clone was seen only a few times. The V call is TRBV27, the J call TRBJ1-6; 10 bases map to TRBD1. The length of the CDR3 is 18 residues. The V gene end was trimmed by 2 bases and the J gene end by 3 bases; junction bases not matched to a gene: 7. Germline lookup yields CDR1 MNHEY and CDR2 SMNVEV (reference sequence). CDR3 residues: CASSLPRDRGNYNSPLHF. As DNA, the CDR3 is TGTGCCAGCAGTTTACCCCGGGACAGGGGCAACTATAATTCACCCCTCCACTTT.

The chain combines TRBV7-9 with TRBJ1-6; TRBD1 agrees at 8 bases. The junction had 7 bases not matched to a gene; V was cut back by 3 bases and J by 9 bases. The CDR3 contains 15 residues. CDR1 is SEHNR and CDR2 is FQNEAQ in the germline V gene (reference sequence). The CDR3 DNA is TGTGCCAGCAGCTTCGGACAGGGAGAAGGTTCACCCCTCCACTTT. Translated: CASSFGQGEGSPLHF.

The chain links TRBV5-6 to TRBJ1-3; a possible D gene is TRBD1 (6 bases). CDR3 size: 15 residues. Trimming removed 1 base from V and 4 bases from J, with 12 bases in between. Per germline, CDR1 SGHDT and CDR2 YYEEEE. The CDR3, as DNA: TGTGCCAGCAGCTTGATAGCAGGGGCAGGAAACACCATATATTTT. Its translation is CASSLIAGAGNTIYF.

The rearrangement uses TRBV4-1 and TRBJ1-6; possible D gene TRBD1, 5 bases. This CDR3 is built from 14 residues. Trimming removed 0 bases from V and 10 bases from J, with 10 bases in between. CDR1 and CDR2 from the germline V gene are MGHRA and YSYEKL. CDR3 DNA sequence: TGCGCCAGCAGCCAAGATTGGGCAGGGTCACCCCTCCACTTT. Translated: CASSQDWAGSPLHF.

This clone was seen a handful of times. The chain joins TRBV9 to TRBJ2-2; no clear D gene. Germline V CDR1 and CDR2: SGDLS, YYNGEE. The CDR3 runs to 11 residues. V dropped 7 bases and J dropped 6 bases, with 7 bases sitting between them. The DNA of the CDR3 is TGTGCCAGCCCGGGTGCCGGGGAGCTGTTTTTT. This gives the protein CASPGAGELFF.

V and J are TRBV27 and TRBJ1-2; 12 bases line up with TRBD1. The CDR3 runs to 16 residues. After removal of 8 bases from V and 7 bases from J, the junction contained 14 bases not matched to a gene. The germline V gene has CDR1 MNHEY and CDR2 SMNVEV (reference sequence). As DNA, the CDR3 is TGTGCCAGCCACAGTCAAGGGACAGGGGGCCGGGCTGGCTACACCTTC. Translation gives CASHSQGTGGRAGYTF.

The sample holds a few counts of this clone. This chain uses TRBV15 with TRBJ2-5, with D unresolved. The CDR3 extends over 15 amino acids. Between the trimmed V and J ends, which lost 0 bases and 0 bases, there was a span of 8 bases. CDR1 and CDR2 (germline): LNHNV, YYDKDF (reference sequence). CDR3 DNA sequence: TGTGCCACCAGCAGAGATCCCGAGGACCAAGAGACCCAGTACTTC. This encodes CATSRDPEDQETQYF.

There are a few counts of this clone. The chain recombines TRBV6-1 with TRBJ1-2; a weak D match, TRBD1 (5 bases). The V and J ends lost 3 bases and 6 bases respectively, with 11 bases between them. Germline loops: CDR1 MNHNS, CDR2 SASEGT. This CDR3 comprises 13 residues. CDR3: CASSEGRNHGYTF. The CDR3 DNA is TGTGCCAGCAGTGAGGGGCGGAACCATGGCTACACCTTC.

The chain employs TRBV6-1 and TRBJ1-2; D perhaps matches TRBD1 (5 bases). Germline CDR1 reads MNHNS; CDR2 reads SASEGT. V was shortened by 0 bases and J by 5 bases, with 7 bases between the two germline ends. The CDR3 has 13 residues. The CDR3 nucleotides are TGTGCCAGCAGTGAAGCATCAGGGTATGGCTACACCTTC. Encoded protein: CASSEASGYGYTF.

The chain links TRBV6-4 to TRBJ1-4; no reliable D call. The CDR3 has 11 amino acids. The V end was cut by 6 bases, the J end by 10 bases, with 9 bases between. Per germline, CDR1 MRHNA and CDR2 SNTAGT. CDR3 loop: CASRRFRKLFF. The CDR3 coding sequence is TGTGCCAGCAGGCGGTTTAGAAAACTGTTTTTT.

The chain carries TRBV5-4 and TRBJ1-4, with D unresolved. The CDR3 is 14 amino acids. Germline CDR1 SGHNT, CDR2 YYREEE (reference sequence). V was cut by 2 bases and J by 4 bases, with 9 bases left in between. The CDR3 region has the DNA TGTGCCAGCAGCTTTTTCCAGTTTAATGAAAAACTGTTTTTT. Protein: CASSFFQFNEKLFF.

This clone was seen more than once but under ten times. V usage is TRBV7-9 and J usage is TRBJ1-2; no reliable D call. Trimming stripped 1 base from V and 8 bases from J, with 14 bases between. CDR1 and CDR2 from the germline V gene are SEHNR and FQNEAQ (reference sequence). The CDR3 spans 14 residues. The chain's CDR3 is CASSLDEIFRGYTF. CDR3 nucleotides: TGTGCCAGCAGCTTAGACGAAATTTTCAGGGGCTACACCTTC. The variable domain in full, with the rest retrieved from reference TRBV7-9 and TRBJ1-2, is DTGVSQNPRHKITKRGQNVTFRCDPISEHNRLYWYRQTLGQGPEFLTYFQNEAQLEKSRLLSDRFSAERPKGSFSTLEIQRTEQGDSAMYLCASSLDEIFRGYTFGSGTRLTVV.

This chain uses TRBV29-1 with TRBJ1-2; unclear D gene. This CDR3 contains 13 residues. The V and J ends lost 3 bases and 0 bases respectively, with 8 bases between them. Germline CDR1 SQVTM, CDR2 ANQGSEA. The chain's CDR3 is CSVDIATNYGYTF. CDR3 DNA: TGCAGCGTTGATATCGCGACTAACTATGGCTACACCTTC. The variable domain in full, completed from reference TRBV29-1 and TRBJ1-2, reads SAVISQKPSRDICQRGTSLTIQCQVDSQVTMMFWYRQQPGQSLTLIATANQGSEATYESGFVIDKFPISRPNLTFSTLTVSNMSPEDSSIYLCSVDIATNYGYTFGSGTRLTVV.

V usage is TRBV11-2 and J usage is TRBJ1-1; TRBD1 agrees at 7 bases. Losses at the gene ends were 0 bases for V and 3 bases for J; bases not matched to a gene: 13. CDR3 size: 18 residues. Looked up from germline, CDR1 is SGHAT and CDR2 is FQNNGV. DNA for the CDR3: TGTGCCAGCAGCTTAGAATTTCAGCAGGGGGGTGTTTACACTGAAGCTTTCTTT. This encodes CASSLEFQQGGVYTEAFF.

This chain links TRBV5-1 with TRBJ2-2, with a possible D match to TRBD2 (5 bases). Trimming stripped 0 bases from V and 6 bases from J, with 9 bases between. CDR1 is SGHRS and CDR2 is YFSETQ in the germline V gene. This CDR3 spans 14 amino acids. The CDR3 protein is CASSLAASPGELFF. The CDR3 nucleotides are TGCGCCAGCAGCTTGGCGGCTAGCCCCGGGGAGCTGTTTTTT.

As regards this clone: Other DNA sequences from this sample encode an identical CDR3 as well. The V call is TRBV4-1, the J call TRBJ1-2, with 7 bases fitting TRBD1. CDR3 length: 15 residues. The germline V gene has CDR1 MGHRA and CDR2 YSYEKL. V lost 0 bases and J lost 2; bases outside the gene matches: 3. The CDR3, as DNA: TGCGCCAGCAGCCAAGATCCCAGGGGGAACTATGGCTACACCTTC. It codes for CASSQDPRGNYGYTF.

This clone was seen more than once but under ten times. The V and J genes are TRBV18 and TRBJ1-3; D gene uncertain. CDR1 is KGHSH, CDR2 LQKENI, per germline. V was cut by 3 bases and J by 4 bases, with 4 bases left in between. The CDR3 sequence is 12 residues long. DNA for the CDR3: TGTGCCAGCTCACCCAGGGGAAACACCATATATTTT. Its translation: CASSPRGNTIYF. The variable domain in full, with the rest retrieved from reference TRBV18 and TRBJ1-3, is NAGVMQNPRHLVRRRGQEARLRCSPMKGHSHVYWYRQLPEEGLKFMVYLQKENIIDESGMPKERFSAEFPKEGPSILRIQQVVRGDSAAYFCASSPRGNTIYFGEGSWLTVV.

The chain recombines TRBV7-6 with TRBJ2-5; D possibly corresponds to TRBD1 (6 bases). The CDR3 is made up of 15 amino acids. The V end was cut by 0 bases, the J end by 5 bases, with 13 bases between. Germline-derived CDR1 and CDR2 are SGHVS and FNYEAQ. CDR3 sequence: CASSLASQGRETQYF. The CDR3 bases are TGTGCCAGCAGCTTAGCTTCCCAGGGGCGGGAGACCCAGTACTTC.

This clone was observed a single time. The rearrangement uses TRBV7-8 and TRBJ1-1; D is possibly TRBD1 (5 bases). The germline CDR1 and CDR2 sequences are SGHVS and FQNEAQ. This CDR3 has 14 amino acids. Trimming removed 5 bases at V and 4 bases at J, with 14 bases between. Here the CDR3 DNA reads TGTGCCAGCAGCGGCAGGGTGCGGGGCACTGAAGCTTTCTTT. Its translation: CASSGRVRGTEAFF.

The chain is built from TRBV3-1 (or the pseudogene TRBV3-2) and TRBJ1-2; TRBD1 is a possible D gene (6 bases). This CDR3 is 17 amino acids long. The V gene lost 1 base and the J gene lost 4 bases, with 19 bases spanning the gap. In germline, CDR1 is LGHDT, CDR2 YNNKEL (reference sequence). This CDR3 is CASSQAPEQGFIYGYTF. As DNA, the CDR3 is TGTGCCAGCAGCCAAGCTCCCGAACAGGGTTTTATCTATGGCTACACCTTC.

The chain uses TRBV19 and TRBJ2-1, with 7 bases lining up with TRBD1. In germline, CDR1 is LNHDA, CDR2 SQIVND (reference sequence). Trimming at V came to 5 bases and at J to 7 bases, leaving 8 bases not matched to a gene. There are 14 residues in the CDR3. CDR3 in DNA: TGTGCCAGTAGTGAGGCAGGGGGTCGGAATGAGCAGTTCTTC. Translating it yields CASSEAGGRNEQFF. The full variable domain, in which reference TRBV19 and TRBJ2-1 provide the parts outside the CDR3, is DGGITQSPKYLFRKEGQNVTLSCEQNLNHDAMYWYRQDPGQGLRLIYYSQIVNDFQKGDIAEGYSVSREKKESFPLTVTSAQKNPTAFYLCASSEAGGRNEQFFGPGTRLTVL.

This chain uses TRBV5-1 with TRBJ1-3; D gene unclear. V dropped 4 bases and J dropped 1 base, with 18 bases sitting between them. Germline values: CDR1 SGHRS, CDR2 YFSETQ. The CDR3 loop spans 17 amino acids. The CDR3 nucleotides are TGCGCCAGCAGCCCATTAAAGGGAGGAGGGTCTGGAAACACCATATATTTT. It translates to CASSPLKGGGSGNTIYF. Based on the CDR3 plus reference TRBV5-1 and TRBJ1-3, the full variable domain is KAGVTQTPRYLIKTRGQQVTLSCSPISGHRSVSWYQQTPGQGLQFLFEYFSETQRNKGNFPGRFSGRQFSNSRSEMNVSTLELGDSALYLCASSPLKGGGSGNTIYFGEGSWLTVV.

The chain carries TRBV12-5 and TRBJ2-6; D possibly corresponds to TRBD2 (6 bases). This CDR3 spans 16 amino acids. V was pared by 6 bases and J by 4 bases, with 16 bases between. Germline CDR1 LGHNT, CDR2 FRNRAP. The chain's CDR3 is CASGRDGLLGANVLTF. In DNA, the CDR3 is TGTGCTAGTGGGCGGGACGGCCTTCTCGGGGCCAACGTCCTGACTTTC. Supplemented by reference TRBV12-5 and TRBJ2-6, the full variable domain reads DARVTQTPRHKVTEMGQEVTMRCQPILGHNTVFWYRQTMMQGLELLAYFRNRAPLDDSGMPKDRFSAEMPDATLATLKIQPSEPRDSAVYFCASGRDGLLGANVLTFGAGSRLTVL.

In this sample, this clone turned up a few times. The chain combines TRBV3-1 (or the pseudogene TRBV3-2) with TRBJ1-2; D remains ambiguous. Germline CDR1 is LGHDT and CDR2 is YNNKEL (reference sequence). The V end lost 3 bases, the J end lost 6 bases, and 8 bases lay between the germline ends. The CDR3 consists of 12 residues. This CDR3 is CASSHGGNGYTF. CDR3 sequence (DNA): TGTGCCAGCAGCCATGGAGGGAATGGCTACACCTTC.